This T cell receptor beta chain was obtained from a study of blood T cell repertoires in COVID-19. Looking at the study overall: From T cells, B-cell-depleted T cells, or PBMCs came the material, which was cDNA or gDNA.

Methods used by the authors: Amplification with reference gene primers provided the estimates of nucleated cell counts. Using immunoSEQ multiplex PCR, the repertoire was profiled, and TCRdb retains in-frame clones only, with some absent. D and trimming come from the DNA, and the V and J calls and clone size come from that table. Here the sample spans 390,000 or so clones, more than 80% being singletons. The CDR3 extends over 15 amino acids. From germline, CDR1 is MNHEY and CDR2 SVGAGI. The V and J ends lost 2 bases and 5 bases respectively, with 15 bases between them. Patients from Seattle were sampled longitudinally, starting during active infection.

The sample comprised peripheral blood. The TCR sequence derives from a woman in her 30s with COVID-19, enrolled during active disease. The chain combines TRBV6-5 with TRBJ1-2; D perhaps matches TRBD1 (5 bases). The CDR3 spells CASSYSGGEGYGYTF. The CDR3 DNA is TGTGCCAGCAGTTACAGCGGGGGTGAGGGGTATGGCTACACCTTC.